The present entry profiles one T cell receptor beta chain with its context. A much more abundant neighbour one base away suggests this may be a read error. This sample stems from a study of blood T cells in healthy people across ages. Germline V gene sequence: CDR1 LGHDT, CDR2 YNNKEL (reference sequence). The V end lost 1 base, the J end lost 11 bases, and 11 bases lay between the germline ends. This CDR3 is 12 amino acids long. Primed by a sample-barcoded 5' primer and a J-beta primer mix, a second PCR proceeded for about 7 to 11 cycles. Every cDNA molecule bore a tag from a template-switch adaptor containing 12 random nucleotides. In TCRdb, the 5' RACE reads were re-called with MiXCR into one record per CDR3 protein. The sample carries some 670,000 distinct CDR3 sequences, 45% to 60% recorded once.

The clonotype was recovered from a woman older than 75 in good health. The rearrangement uses TRBV3-1 and TRBJ2-5; D may be TRBD2 (5 bases). The source material was blood. The CDR3 loop reads CASSQVGSEQYF. CDR3 nucleotides: TGTGCCAGCAGCCAAGTAGGGAGTGAGCAGTACTTC.